The present T cell receptor beta chain was sequenced within a study of beta chain features in type 1 diabetes. The study's findings and limits: Comparison showed that naive, central memory and Treg TCRB repertoires appeared more similar among patients than among healthy donors. All four CD4+ subsets from Type 1 diabetes patients carried moderately but significantly shorter TCRB CDR3s.

Of note for this clone: The target antigen is unknown.

Sequenced material consisted of expressed TCRB transcripts (all of the isolated RNA was reverse transcribed). Profiled with immunoSEQ multiplex PCR; TCRdb holds only in-frame clones, not every one. The table records roughly 150,000 clones, about 63% of them present only once. The sample comprised naive CD4+ T cells from blood. The TCR originated in a young man with type 1 diabetes.

The CDR3 sequence is CASSQWGNYGYTF. The CDR3 nucleotides are TGCGCCAGCAGCCAGTGGGGTAACTATGGCTACACCTTC. The chain uses TRBV4-3 and TRBJ1-2; no definite D call. CDR1 is LGHNA, CDR2 YSLEER, per germline. The CDR3 extends over 13 amino acids. Trimming took off 3 bases at V and 1 base at J, with 6 bases between the two ends.